This T cell receptor (beta chain) was sequenced in a study of T cells in Graves' hyperthyroidism and ophthalmopathy (dated by TCRdb to about 2019). Regarding the study in general: Peripheral blood samples were taken at initial diagnosis, before any treatment was given. After blood sampling, hyperthyroidism patients were treated with methimazole at a starting dose of 30 mg daily, and ophthalmopathy patients were treated with high-dose intravenous methylprednisolone. TCR V-J signatures able to tell the groups apart were searched for in a discovery cohort of more than 90 patients, of whom about 40 had Graves' ophthalmopathy and around 57 had stable Graves' hyperthyroidism. Whether ophthalmopathy could be predicted prospectively was tested in an independent validation cohort made up of 18 hyperthyroidism patients plus 17 patients who later progressed to ophthalmopathy. The paper reports TCR Vbeta CDR3 sequencing of approximately 140 peripheral blood samples: over 40 ophthalmopathy, fewer than 80 hyperthyroidism and around 17 progressor patients. The 90 to 100 discovery patients were randomly split 7:3 into training and test sets. The study also compared thyroid tissue and blood T-cell repertoires from about six Graves' hyperthyroidism patients. Overall study results and their limits: Most expanded thyroid clonotypes (frequency above 0.001) were also detected in blood, suggesting blood repertoires may reflect thyroid immune responses. A model built on a 13 V-J signature distinguished ophthalmopathy from stable hyperthyroidism, reaching 85% to 90% sensitivity and about 81% specificity in cross-validation and 80%/75% in testing. Sample size was not statistically predetermined, and investigators were not blinded to group allocation. In validation, progression to ophthalmopathy was predicted by the model with 70% to 71% sensitivity and 72% to 80% specificity, a median of around 5.9 months before onset.

The TCR beta CDR3 regions were amplified from RNA transcripts. A first-round RT-PCR of the TCR CDR3 used the HTBI primer set with the Qiagen OneStep RT-PCR kit. The libraries were constructed in a second round of multiplex PCR and then size-selected and purified. Libraries were sequenced paired-end with 100 bp reads on an Illumina HiSeq2000. The paper's data handling went like this. SOAPnuke was used to process the raw data, removing reads that contained adapters or uncalled bases, had a mean Phred below 15, or lacked an exact match to the constant primer or identifier. COPE v1.2.5 was used to merge the high-quality paired reads, and each unique nucleotide sequence was defined as a clonotype. MiTCR v1.1 was used to align the clonotypes against IMGT TRBV, TRBD and TRBJ reference segments. Analysis was restricted to V-J combinations with a frequency above 0.0001, which covered approximately 99% of repertoires. The TCS score was defined as F50 (clonal expansion) divided by E x V (chaos), with BLOSUM62-based TCRdist calculated between CDR3 peptides within each V-J. Welch's t-statistics and random forest reduced fewer than 600 V-J features to under 15, which were used in a naive Bayes classifier (R e1071). TCRdb passed the public sequencing reads through fastp at Q25 and MiXCR, retaining productive beta sequences. Each entry is one CDR3 protein sequence, shown with its most common DNA and genes. These V and J calls originate from TCRdb's pipeline instead of the authors' own analysis. The sample has hundreds of thousands of distinct CDR3 sequences on record, about 14% of them singletons. The top ten constitute about a tenth of the sample.

Graves' hyperthyroidism was defined as stable when no progression to ophthalmopathy occurred over 18 months of follow-up. Hyperthyroidism patients were newly diagnosed, had a disease duration of under 2 months, and were aged 18 to 65 years. Any patient with an uncontrolled infection, another autoimmune disease, pregnancy or lactation was excluded. Clinical symptoms, serum thyroxine and TRAb, thyroid ultrasound, and orbital computed tomography formed the basis for the diagnoses. PBMCs were separated from roughly 9.3 ml of fresh peripheral blood using Ficoll-Paque density gradient centrifugation. Total RNA was extracted with Trizol reagent, and quality was checked on an Agilent 2100 Bioanalyzer. Based on the germline V gene, the CDR1 and CDR2 sequences are SGHDT and YYEEEE. The junction shows trimming of 4 bases on V and 7 bases on J, and the gene matches do not reach 11 bases of it. The CDR3 measures 15 amino acids from cysteine to phenylalanine. The kept DNA is CDR3 alone, 45 bases in frame from the first base.

This clonotype was found many times. Its antigen has not been determined. Within one base of it there is no much larger clone, and no base qualities were kept. The sequence derives from a woman aged 18-30 years with Graves' hyperthyroidism. Recombination linked TRBV5-6 to TRBJ1-2, with TRBD1 matching 9 junction bases. Sequenced input: blood. This receptor carries the CDR3 CASSLVPGQGGGYTF. The sequenced DNA is TGTGCCAGCAGCCTCGTCCCGGGACAGGGAGGTGGCTACACCTTC. Here the CDR3 is joined to the reference TRBV5-6 and TRBJ1-2 genes, and the full variable domain is: DAGVTQSPTHLIKTRGQQVTLRCSPKSGHDTVSWYQQALGQGPQFIFQYYEEEERQRGNFPDRFSGHQFPNYSSELNVNALLLGDSALYLCASSLVPGQGGGYTFGSGTRLTVV.